This T cell receptor beta chain comes out of a study of beta chain features in type 1 diabetes listed by TCRdb under 2018. Regarding the study in general: Patients and healthy donors did not differ in mean age, gender distribution, total cell number or subset yield. Regulatory and stem cell-like memory subsets were obtained from only 8 patients and roughly 8 healthy donors, while naive and central memory subsets were obtained from all 30 or so donors. Across all samples, around 100 million sorted cells were examined, and cell number per subset correlated strongly with RNA yield. In the study, recently diagnosed type 1 diabetes patients and matched healthy donors were compared on the TCRB repertoires of their sorted circulating CD4+ T cell subsets.

This clone appeared a few times. The specificity of this receptor is unknown. Per-base qualities were not stored, and no clone one base away is much larger. The entire isolated RNA was reverse transcribed using the High Capacity cDNA Reverse Transcription Kit, and thus expressed TCRB transcripts were sequenced. Naive, central memory and regulatory T cell samples underwent deep immunoSEQ sequencing, averaging approximately 3.3 million total reads per sample. After sorted cells were lysed in RLT buffer, RNA was extracted with DNase-treated RNeasy Micro or Mini kits, with the choice depending on cell number. To prevent cross-contamination, each cell subset was processed individually, whereas patient and healthy donor samples were processed jointly. Using the immunoSEQ multiplex PCR, TCRB sequences were amplified from cDNA into 87-bp fragments spanning the CDR3 region. The amplicons were sequenced using the Illumina HiSeq platform. As for the authors' bioinformatics: PCR bias was corrected computationally using synthetic template baselines, and reads within Hamming distance 2 were collapsed, with unmergeable singletons discarded. Reads were aligned against IMGT to assign V, D and J genes, CDR3 length and insertions or deletions at six rearrangement sites. Within each subset, clonotype counts were normalized to sorted cell number, and only after that were true diversity and Gini coefficients computed with the tcR R package. The overlap coefficient, calculated on TCRB nucleotide sequences, was used to quantify repertoire sharing. As a proxy for the pre-selection repertoire, out-of-frame TCRB sequences from naive cells were analyzed. Not all clones reach the TCRdb copy of this immuneACCESS table, which keeps in-frame sequences only. Checked studies attribute under half of the gap to unresolved V genes and leave the rest unexplained. V and J calls and clone size are copied from that table; D and trimming were computed from the DNA. This sample lists hundreds of thousands of clones; around an eighth were detected once. The top ten constitute nearly 0.04% of the sample.

Overall study outcomes, separate from this receptor: A moderate but significant shortening of TCRB CDR3 length was observed in type 1 diabetes patients in all four CD4+ subsets. PCR may preferentially amplify shorter templates, but because patient and control samples were amplified and corrected together, any resulting skew would affect both groups equally. Because cDNA was sequenced instead of genomic DNA, activated cells with high expression could be over-represented, although the groups did not differ in activation or CD3 levels. Because small numbers of individuals were included in the HLA sub-analyses, any influence of HLA type on TCRB rearrangement was left unresolved. The naive, central memory and regulatory TCRB repertoires appeared to resemble one another more closely among patients than among healthy donors. Patients with type 1 diabetes made fewer insertions and deleted more nucleotides at VDJ recombination sites, implying thymic rearrangement abnormalities.

From each donor, a single peripheral blood sample of about 110 mL on average was drawn into heparinised tubes. A BD FACSAria II and a panel including CD45RO, CCR7, CD25, CD127, CD95 and CD27 were used to sort naive, central memory, regulatory and stem cell-like memory CD4+ T cells. A purity above 95% was achieved for all sorted populations. Right away, PBMCs were isolated by Lymphoprep density gradient centrifugation and were stained directly, with no culture step. To minimize batch effects, samples were stained and sorted in pairs, one healthy donor with one patient per experiment. CDR1 LGHNA and CDR2 YNFKEQ were looked up in the germline V gene. Inclusive of the bounding cysteine and phenylalanine, the CDR3 is 15 residues long. CDR3 DNA is the only sequence kept; it has 45 bases, read in frame from the first base. The V end loses 1 base and the J end loses 6 bases, and a stretch of 12 bases separates them.

Sequencing was carried out using naive CD4+ T cells from blood. Sample cell subset or site, as interpreted from the label and publication: true naive CD4+ T cells. The chain employs TRBV4-2 and TRBJ2-2; TRBD2 is a weak D gene call, 6 bases matching. The sequence came from a young man with type 1 diabetes. The nucleotides read TGTGCCAGCAGCCAAGGGTATAGCGGCCCCGGGGAGCTGTTTTTT. It translates to CASSQGYSGPGELFF.